Below, 19 T cell receptor beta chains from the same sample are listed, as sequenced in a study of blood T cell repertoires in COVID-19 (dated by TCRdb to the early 2020s). The library was produced with the immunoSEQ multiplex PCR assay. TCRdb mirrors the immuneACCESS table, restricted to in-frame sequences. Some clones are absent from its copies; in checked studies, under half trace to an unresolved V gene, and the reason for the others is unknown. The sample contains approximately 140,000 clones, around nine tenths of them found a single time. The ten most abundant clones make up roughly 4% of the sample. The sequenced sample was peripheral blood. Receptor source: a woman between 35 and 50 years old with acute or convalescent COVID-19.

The J gene is TRBJ2-3, the V gene TRBV29-1; TRBD1 matches at 9 bases. Germline trimming cut 0 bases from V and 4 bases from J; bases unmatched to any gene: 8. This CDR3 comprises 16 residues. CDR1 is SQVTM and CDR2 is ANQGSEA in the germline V gene. The CDR3 loop reads CSVEDEGTGNADTQYF. Written as DNA, the CDR3 is TGCAGCGTTGAAGATGAGGGGACAGGGAACGCAGATACGCAGTATTTT.

V gene TRBV6-4 combines with J gene TRBJ2-1; 8 positions agree with TRBD2. Germline values: CDR1 MRHNA, CDR2 SNTAGT. The CDR3 loop spans 15 amino acids. With 5 bases clipped from V and 9 bases from J, the junction kept 12 bases outside the gene matches. The CDR3 DNA is TGTGCCAGCAGTCCGACTAGCGCTGGGATCAGTGAGCAGTTCTTC. Its translation: CASSPTSAGISEQFF.

Here the CDR3 reads CASIQSTEAFF. In DNA, the CDR3 is TGTGCCAGCATTCAATCCACTGAAGCTTTCTTT. The gene calls are TRBV28 and TRBJ1-1, with D unresolved. Trimming cost V 7 bases and J 4 bases, with 7 bases left between them. From germline, CDR1 is MDHEN and CDR2 SYDVKM. CDR3 length: 11 residues. Full variable domain (outside the CDR3, taken from reference TRBV28 and TRBJ1-1): DVKVTQSSRYLVKRTGEKVFLECVQDMDHENMFWYRQDPGLGLRLIYFSYDVKMKEKGDIPEGYSVSREKKERFSLILESASTNQTSMYLCASIQSTEAFFGQGTRLTVV.

The V gene is TRBV7-8, the J gene TRBJ1-3; possibly TRBD1 for D (5 bases). Germline V gene data show CDR1 as SGHVS and CDR2 as FQNEAQ. The CDR3 is 17 amino acids. V lost 4 bases, J lost 0 bases, and 16 bases lay in between. The CDR3 loop is CASSYWTPENSGNTIYF. CDR3 nucleotides: TGTGCCAGCAGCTATTGGACACCTGAAAACTCTGGAAACACCATATATTTT.

This clone has only a few counts. The gene calls are TRBV6-5 and TRBJ2-7; TRBD1 agrees at 10 bases. The V and J ends lost 4 bases and 5 bases, in that order; junction bases with no gene match: 8. This CDR3 comprises 15 residues. Looked up from germline, CDR1 is MNHEY and CDR2 is SVGAGI. As DNA, the CDR3 is TGTGCCAGCAGTTCTCCGGGACAGGGGAGCCACGAGCAGTACTTC. It yields the protein CASSSPGQGSHEQYF.

The chain links TRBV5-1 to TRBJ2-3, with D perhaps TRBD1 (6 bases). CDR1 SGHRS and CDR2 YFSETQ come from the germline V gene. The CDR3 has 17 residues. V was pared by 1 base and J by 4 bases, with 19 bases between. DNA for the CDR3: TGCGCCAGCAGCTTGAGTCCCCAGGGGCAAGGGGCAGATACGCAGTATTTT. It yields the protein CASSLSPQGQGADTQYF.

The chain uses TRBV6-2 or TRBV6-3 and TRBJ2-7; 12 bases align to TRBD2. Trimming took 6 bases from V and 6 from J; bases not matched to a gene: 9. In germline, CDR1 is MNHEY, CDR2 SVGEGT. This CDR3 is 15 amino acids long. DNA of the CDR3: TGTGCCAGCAGCGGACTAGCGGGAAGATGGGGCGAGCAGTACTTC. It specifies CASSGLAGRWGEQYF.

The rearrangement joins TRBV19 to TRBJ1-5, with 10 bases that match TRBD1. CDR1 is LNHDA, CDR2 SQIVND, per germline (reference sequence). CDR3 length: 15 residues. V lost 3 bases, J lost 2 bases, and 1 base stayed unmatched. Here the CDR3 reads CASSMTGGGNQPQHF. In DNA, the CDR3 is TGTGCCAGTAGTATGACAGGGGGCGGCAATCAGCCCCAGCATTTT.

The chain combines TRBV18 with TRBJ1-3; 8 nucleotides align to TRBD1. Germline-derived CDR1 and CDR2 are KGHSH and LQKENI. The CDR3 contains 16 residues. Trimming at V came to 5 bases and at J to 0 bases, leaving 6 bases not matched to a gene. CDR3 amino acids: CASSTDRAGSGNTIYF. The DNA of the CDR3 is TGTGCCAGCTCAACGGACAGGGCCGGCTCTGGAAACACCATATATTTT.

This chain links TRBV5-4 with TRBJ1-4; 9 nucleotides align to TRBD1. The CDR3 runs to 16 residues. The J segment lost 6 bases and the V segment lost 0 bases, leaving 6 bases of the junction unmatched. Germline V lookup: CDR1 SGHNT, CDR2 YYREEE (reference sequence). In DNA, the CDR3 is TGTGCCAGCAGCTTGGACCCGGGACAGGGATATGAAAAACTGTTTTTT. Translated: CASSLDPGQGYEKLFF. Combining the CDR3 with reference TRBV5-4 and TRBJ1-4 gives the whole variable domain ETGVTQSPTHLIKTRGQQVTLRCSSQSGHNTVSWYQQALGQGPQFIFQYYREEENGRGNFPPRFSGLQFPNYSSELNVNALELDDSALYLCASSLDPGQGYEKLFFGSGTQLSVL.

This clone was seen just once. The chain is built from TRBV3-1 (or the pseudogene TRBV3-2) and TRBJ2-2; D gene uncertain. V shed 4 bases and J shed 3 bases, with 12 bases lying between them. CDR3 size: 15 residues. The germline V gene has CDR1 LGHDT and CDR2 YNNKEL (reference sequence). The CDR3 DNA follows: TGTGCCAGCAGCCGGGCGCCCCTCGACACCGGGGAGCTGTTTTTT. Translated: CASSRAPLDTGELFF.

The rearrangement links TRBV7-2 to TRBJ2-5; D gene uncertain. Germline CDR1 SGHTA, CDR2 FQGNSA. V shed 1 base and J shed 3 bases, with 3 bases lying between them. This CDR3 spans 12 amino acids. CDR3 protein: CASSLGEETQYF. In nucleotides, the CDR3 is TGTGCCAGCAGCTTAGGAGAAGAGACCCAGTACTTC.

The count of this clone is one. This chain links TRBV4-2 with TRBJ1-1; 7 bases match TRBD1. CDR1 is LGHNA, CDR2 YNFKEQ, per germline. The CDR3 contains 14 residues. Trimming at V came to 1 base and at J to 7 bases, leaving 6 bases not matched to a gene. The CDR3, as DNA: TGTGCCAGCAGCCAAGTTACCGGGACAGATGAAGCTTTCTTT. Translated, it gives CASSQVTGTDEAFF.

The chain has TRBV6-1 and TRBJ1-2; maybe TRBD1 (6 bases). The CDR3 consists of 15 residues. Trimming took off 0 bases at V and 7 bases at J, with 15 bases between the two ends. Germline CDR1 is MNHNS and CDR2 is SASEGT. Written as DNA, the CDR3 is TGTGCCAGCAGTGAAGCGTGGGGGGGGGCCGGTGGCTACACCTTC. Residues: CASSEAWGGAGGYTF.

The V gene is TRBV5-1, the J gene TRBJ2-7; D ambiguous. Germline V gives CDR1 SGHRS, CDR2 YFSETQ. The CDR3 runs to 13 residues. Trimming removed 4 bases from V and 0 bases from J, with 8 bases in between. The CDR3 sequence: CASSTGPSYEQYF. In DNA, the CDR3 is TGCGCCAGCAGCACCGGTCCCTCCTACGAGCAGTACTTC.

This clone was picked up one time. The V call is TRBV30, the J call TRBJ2-7; 7 bases fit TRBD2. The V gene's germline CDR1 is GTSNPN and CDR2 SVGIG (reference sequence). V trimming: 6 bases; J trimming: 2 bases; junction bases outside the gene matches: 10. The CDR3 totals 14 residues. CDR3 in amino acids: CACPLAEKPYEQYF. The DNA of the CDR3 is TGTGCCTGCCCCCTAGCGGAGAAGCCCTACGAGCAGTACTTC.

The rearrangement links TRBV9 to TRBJ2-3, with 9 bases that match TRBD2. CDR3 length: 15 amino acids. The V gene's germline CDR1 is SGDLS and CDR2 YYNGEE. V dropped 3 bases and J dropped 0; count of bases not matched to a gene: 2. The CDR3: CASSAAGGSTDTQYF. The CDR3 nucleotides read TGTGCCAGCAGCGCTGCGGGGGGGAGCACAGATACGCAGTATTTT.

The chain uses TRBV7-2 and TRBJ1-2, with D unclear. V was pared by 2 bases and J by 8 bases, with 9 bases between. The CDR3 consists of 12 residues. Per the germline V gene, CDR1 is SGHTA and CDR2 is FQGNSA. In nucleotides, the CDR3 is TGTGCCAGCAGCTTACTCGGGTTGGGCTACACCTTC. Amino acids: CASSLLGLGYTF. Based on the CDR3 plus reference TRBV7-2 and TRBJ1-2, the full variable domain is GAGVSQSPSNKVTEKGKDVELRCDPISGHTALYWYRQSLGQGLEFLIYFQGNSAPDKSGLPSDRFSAERTGGSVSTLTIQRTQQEDSAVYLCASSLLGLGYTFGSGTRLTVV.

V is TRBV30 and J is TRBJ1-2, with 7 bases matching TRBD1. This CDR3 contains 13 residues. From germline, CDR1 is GTSNPN and CDR2 SVGIG (reference sequence). V was pared by 4 bases and J by 2 bases, with 4 bases of the junction left unmatched. CDR3 loop: CAWTPGQNYGYTF. DNA for the CDR3: TGTGCCTGGACGCCGGGACAGAACTATGGCTACACCTTC.